This TCR beta chain came from a study of breast tumors, draining lymph nodes, adjacent tissues. Overall study findings and caveats: Tumor TCR diversity was below lymph nodes but above nontumor tissue. Findings are consistent with lymph node origin and intratumoral expansion of most tumor T cells.

The CDR3 covers 19 residues. J was trimmed by 4 bases and V by 1 base; bases with no gene match: 16. CDR1 and CDR2 (germline): SGHTA, FQGTGA. This clonotype was recorded many times. As yet, its antigen is unknown. TCRdb redid the calling of the multiplex PCR reads with MiXCR, one entry per CDR3 protein. The sample records over 60,000 distinct CDR3 sequences, around two fifths being singletons. The chain carries TRBV7-3 and TRBJ2-3; the match to TRBD2 covers 8 bases. The sequenced material came from breast tumor tissue. The clonotype originates from a female donor with breast cancer. Some clones in this sample may be carry-over from other donors' samples. The CDR3 loop reads CASSLMGPGRTSIPDTQYF. In DNA, the CDR3 is TGTGCCAGCAGCTTAATGGGCCCTGGGAGGACTAGCATACCAGATACGCAGTATTTT.